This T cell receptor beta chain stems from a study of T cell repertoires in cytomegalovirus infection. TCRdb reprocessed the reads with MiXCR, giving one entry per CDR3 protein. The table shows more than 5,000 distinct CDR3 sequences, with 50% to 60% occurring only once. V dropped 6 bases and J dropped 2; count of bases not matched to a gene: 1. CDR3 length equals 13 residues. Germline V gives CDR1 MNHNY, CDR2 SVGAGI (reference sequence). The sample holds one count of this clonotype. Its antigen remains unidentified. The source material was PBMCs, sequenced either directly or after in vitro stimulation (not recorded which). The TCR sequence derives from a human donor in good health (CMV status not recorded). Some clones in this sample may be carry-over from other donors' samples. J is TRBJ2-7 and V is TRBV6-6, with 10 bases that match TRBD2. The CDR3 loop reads CASRTSGTYEQYF. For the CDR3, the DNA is TGTGCCAGCAGAACTAGCGGGACCTACGAGCAGTACTTC.